What follows are 16 T cell receptor beta chains derived from one specimen sequenced in a study of T cells in Graves' hyperthyroidism and ophthalmopathy. Authors of the study amplified TCR beta CDR3 regions from RNA transcripts. Using the HTBI primer set, a first-round RT-PCR was run on the TCR CDR3. MiXCR, applied by TCRdb to the multiplex PCR reads, yields one record per CDR3 protein. The sample has around 450,000 distinct CDR3 sequences, about 15% seen once. Sequences were obtained from blood. Every receptor here comes from a woman aged 18-30 years with Graves' hyperthyroidism.

This clonotype was picked up many times. The gene calls are TRBV7-8 and TRBJ2-6; possible D gene TRBD1, 5 bases. V lost 4 bases to trimming and J lost 0 bases, with 13 bases between them. This CDR3 spans 17 amino acids. Germline values: CDR1 SGHVS, CDR2 FQNEAQ. Here the CDR3 reads CASSSLRQFSGANVLTF. The CDR3 coding sequence is TGTGCCAGCAGCTCTCTGAGACAGTTCTCTGGGGCCAACGTCCTGACTTTC.

This clonotype was seen more than once but under ten times. V usage is TRBV19 and J usage is TRBJ2-6; possible D gene TRBD1, 5 bases. This CDR3 is built from 16 residues. With 6 bases removed from V and 4 bases from J, the gap between germline ends came to 16 bases. CDR1 is LNHDA, CDR2 SQIVND, per germline (reference sequence). CDR3: CASRGPGRVGANVLTF. The CDR3 DNA sequence: TGTGCCAGTAGGGGGCCTGGAAGGGTCGGGGCCAACGTCCTGACTTTC.

This clonotype has a count of ten or more. V and J are TRBV2 and TRBJ2-5; D is unclear. There are 13 residues in the CDR3. Germline CDR1 is SNHLY and CDR2 is FYNNEI. Trimming shortened V by 5 bases and J by 2 bases, and 9 bases separated the two germline ends. The CDR3: CASSWWGQETQYF. As DNA, the CDR3 is TGTGCCAGCAGTTGGTGGGGACAAGAGACCCAGTACTTC. The full variable domain, in which reference TRBV2 and TRBJ2-5 provide the parts outside the CDR3, is EPEVTQTPSHQVTQMGQEVILRCVPISNHLYFYWYRQILGQKVEFLVSFYNNEISEKSEIFDDQFSVERPDGSNFTLKIRSTKLEDSAMYFCASSWWGQETQYFGPGTRLLVL.

This clonotype was seen repeatedly, ten times or more. V gene TRBV12-3 or TRBV12-4 combines with J gene TRBJ1-3; D is uncertain. V lost 0 bases and J 1 base, leaving 4 bases between the germline ends. CDR3 length: 14 residues. The chain's CDR3 is CASSLADSGNTIYF. The CDR3 DNA sequence: TGTGCCAGCAGTTTAGCAGATTCTGGAAACACCATATATTTT.

This clonotype was seen ten or more times. For the CDR3, the DNA is TGCAGTGCTCTCAGGGGGCCTGCTAATGAAAAACTGTTTTTT. Translating gives CSALRGPANEKLFF. The chain uses TRBV20-1 and TRBJ1-4; 8 bases agree with TRBD1. Unmatched junction bases numbered 5, after V lost 5 bases and J lost 3 bases. Germline loops: CDR1 DFQATT, CDR2 SNEGSKA (reference sequence). CDR3 length: 14 residues.

A note on this clonotype: One base away lies a much larger clone, so this may be a sequencing read error. The chain is built from TRBV7-9 and TRBJ2-1; no clear D. CDR1 is SEHNR, CDR2 FQNEAQ, per germline (reference sequence). This CDR3 is built from 11 residues. V was clipped by 2 bases and J by 8 bases, with 4 bases between them. The CDR3 DNA reads as TGTGCCAGCAGCTTACTGGATGAGCAGTTCTTC. It encodes CASSLLDEQFF. Using reference TRBV7-9 and TRBJ2-1 for the parts outside the CDR3, the full variable domain is DTGVSQNPRHKITKRGQNVTFRCDPISEHNRLYWYRQTLGQGPEFLTYFQNEAQLEKSRLLSDRFSAERPKGSFSTLEIQRTEQGDSAMYLCASSLLDEQFFGPGTRLTVL.

The CDR3 sequence: CASSEGARFGYTF. CDR3 in DNA: TGTGCCAGTAGTGAGGGGGCCCGTTTTGGCTACACCTTC. The chain has TRBV19 and TRBJ1-2; TRBD1 matches 7 bases. Germline-derived CDR1 and CDR2 are LNHDA and SQIVND (reference sequence). The V and J ends lost 5 bases and 7 bases, in that order; junction bases with no gene match: 7. The CDR3 has 13 amino acids.

This clonotype was seen many times. The chain has TRBV2 and TRBJ2-1; 7 nucleotides line up with TRBD2. Germline trimming cut 8 bases from V and 6 bases from J; bases unmatched to any gene: 4. This CDR3 is built from 12 residues. Germline CDR1 SNHLY, CDR2 FYNNEI. The CDR3 DNA reads TGTGCCAGCGGGGGGGGAGTCAATGAGCAGTTCTTC. Its translation: CASGGGVNEQFF. The entire variable domain, with the rest obtained from reference TRBV2 and TRBJ2-1, is as follows: EPEVTQTPSHQVTQMGQEVILRCVPISNHLYFYWYRQILGQKVEFLVSFYNNEISEKSEIFDDQFSVERPDGSNFTLKIRSTKLEDSAMYFCASGGGVNEQFFGPGTRLTVL.

This clonotype was picked up many times. The CDR3 DNA is TGTGCCAGCCTAGTGGGGTTGGGGCAGCCCCAGCATTTT. Amino acids: CASLVGLGQPQHF. This chain joins TRBV7-8 and TRBJ1-5; D gene unclear. Trimming removed 8 bases from V and 7 bases from J, with 15 bases in between. Germline CDR1 is SGHVS and CDR2 is FQNEAQ. The length of the CDR3 is 13 residues. Full variable domain (outside the CDR3, taken from reference TRBV7-8 and TRBJ1-5): GAGVSQSPRYKVAKRGQDVALRCDPISGHVSLFWYQQALGQGPEFLTYFQNEAQLDKSGLPSDRFFAERPEGSVSTLKIQRTQQEDSAVYLCASLVGLGQPQHFGDGTRLSIL.

V gene TRBV20-1 combines with J gene TRBJ1-2; a possible D gene is TRBD1 (5 bases). Germline CDR1 is DFQATT and CDR2 is SNEGSKA (reference sequence). With 4 bases removed from V and 6 bases from J, the gap between germline ends came to 9 bases. The CDR3 runs to 11 residues. The CDR3 loop reads CSATQGNGYTF. CDR3 coding DNA: TGCAGTGCTACTCAGGGAAATGGCTACACCTTC.

J is TRBJ2-6 and V is TRBV12-3 or TRBV12-4; D remains ambiguous. This CDR3 has 18 amino acids. V lost 6 bases, J lost 0 bases, and 18 bases lay in between. CDR3 in DNA: TGTGCCAGCAGCATTACTACGGGTCCCCTCTCTGGGGCCAACGTCCTGACTTTC. Its translation is CASSITTGPLSGANVLTF.

This clonotype was seen repeatedly, ten times or more. The rearrangement links TRBV3-1 to TRBJ1-2, with 7 bases that match TRBD1. The trim removed 0 bases at V and 4 bases at J, leaving 14 bases unmatched. CDR3 size: 18 residues. Per the germline V gene, CDR1 is LGHDT and CDR2 is YNNKEL (reference sequence). DNA for the CDR3: TGTGCCAGCAGCCAAGAGTGGCAGTTGGGACAGCTGGCCTATGGCTACACCTTC. This gives the protein CASSQEWQLGQLAYGYTF.

There are many counts of this clonotype. CDR3 sequence (DNA): TGTGCCAGCAGCTTGGGGAACAGGGAGGCGGACACTGAAGCTTTCTTT. It yields the protein CASSLGNREADTEAFF. The chain links TRBV5-5 to TRBJ1-1; D is perhaps TRBD1 (6 bases). Germline CDR1 reads SGHKS; CDR2 reads YYEKEE (reference sequence). The CDR3 extends over 16 amino acids. The V end was cut by 0 bases, the J end by 3 bases, with 15 bases between.

Many counts were recorded for this clonotype. V gene TRBV28 combines with J gene TRBJ1-2, with D possibly being TRBD1 (5 bases). From germline, CDR1 is MDHEN and CDR2 SYDVKM. Trimming took 7 bases from V and 1 from J, leaving 19 bases between them. This CDR3 contains 16 residues. This CDR3 reads CASTPGQDSLNYGYTF. CDR3 nucleotides: TGTGCCAGCACTCCGGGGCAGGACTCCCTTAACTATGGCTACACCTTC.

J is TRBJ2-5 and V is TRBV12-3 or TRBV12-4; TRBD2 matches at 10 bases. This CDR3 has 14 amino acids. J gave up 7 bases and V 7 bases, and 9 bases lay outside the gene matches. The CDR3 is CASKSAGGPATQYF. The CDR3 coding sequence is TGTGCCAGCAAGTCAGCGGGGGGGCCAGCGACCCAGTACTTC.

V is TRBV11-2 and J is TRBJ1-6, with 10 bases matching TRBD1. The CDR3 length is 15 residues. Per germline, CDR1 SGHAT and CDR2 FQNNGV. J was trimmed by 10 bases and V by 4 bases; bases with no gene match: 7. The CDR3 bases are TGTGCCAGCAGCTGGGCCGGGACAGGGGTCTCACCCCTCCACTTT. It codes for CASSWAGTGVSPLHF.